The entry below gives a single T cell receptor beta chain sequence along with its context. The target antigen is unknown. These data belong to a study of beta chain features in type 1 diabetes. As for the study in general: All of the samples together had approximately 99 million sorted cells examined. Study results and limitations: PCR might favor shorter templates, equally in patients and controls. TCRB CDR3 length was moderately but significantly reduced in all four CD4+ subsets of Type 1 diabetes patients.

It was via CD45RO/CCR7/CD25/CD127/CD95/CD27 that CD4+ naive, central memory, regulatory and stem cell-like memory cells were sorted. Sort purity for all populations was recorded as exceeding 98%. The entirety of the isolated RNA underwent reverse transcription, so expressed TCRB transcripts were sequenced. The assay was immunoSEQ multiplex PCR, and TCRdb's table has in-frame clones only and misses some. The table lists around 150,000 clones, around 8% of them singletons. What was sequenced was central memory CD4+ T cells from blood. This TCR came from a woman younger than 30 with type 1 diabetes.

The CDR3 DNA reads as TGTGCCAGCAGACGGACAGACTATGGCTACACCTTC. Translation: CASRRTDYGYTF. The J gene is TRBJ1-2, the V gene TRBV5-6; possibly TRBD1 for D (6 bases). With 5 bases removed from V and 3 bases from J, the gap between germline ends came to 8 bases. In germline, CDR1 is SGHDT, CDR2 YYEEEE. The CDR3 spans 12 residues. The variable domain in full, completed from reference TRBV5-6 and TRBJ1-2, reads DAGVTQSPTHLIKTRGQQVTLRCSPKSGHDTVSWYQQALGQGPQFIFQYYEEEERQRGNFPDRFSGHQFPNYSSELNVNALLLGDSALYLCASRRTDYGYTFGSGTRLTVV.